One sample yielded the 5 T cell receptor beta chains listed below, sequenced in a study of T-cell memory formation after mild COVID-19. A single record per CDR3 protein comes from TCRdb applying MiXCR to the 5' RACE reads. The sample has roughly 500,000 distinct CDR3 sequences; roughly 20% are singletons. The source material was PBMCs or a T cell subset sorted from them (not recorded which). The receptors come from an adult woman who had mild COVID-19 (a few samples of this study predate the infection). Cell type and time point are not known.

The chain combines TRBV3-1 with TRBJ2-3, with TRBD2 matching 11 bases. Germline lookup yields CDR1 LGHDT and CDR2 YNNKEL (reference sequence). The CDR3 length is 17 residues. The ends lost 2 bases at V and 2 bases at J; junction bases unmatched: 6. This CDR3 reads CASSQQGLAATTDTQYF. In DNA, the CDR3 is TGTGCCAGCAGCCAACAGGGACTAGCGGCTACCACAGATACGCAGTATTTT.

The CDR3 is CASGGGAETQYF. The CDR3 nucleotides are TGTGCCAGTGGCGGGGGGGCAGAGACCCAGTACTTC. V is TRBV12-3 or TRBV12-4 and J is TRBJ2-5; 9 bases match TRBD2. The CDR3 extends over 12 amino acids. J was trimmed by 4 bases and V by 9 bases; bases with no gene match: 3.

The chain links TRBV20-1 to TRBJ2-7; 7 bases fit TRBD1. The V gene end was trimmed by 6 bases and the J gene end by 2 bases; junction bases not matched to a gene: 10. The CDR3 runs 14 residues. Germline V CDR1 and CDR2: DFQATT, SNEGSKA (reference sequence). The CDR3, as DNA: TGCAGTGCCTACGACAGGGCTCCCCCCTACGAGCAGTACTTC. Protein sequence: CSAYDRAPPYEQYF.

The rearrangement joins TRBV20-1 to TRBJ2-5; 11 bases match TRBD1. After removal of 0 bases from V and 4 bases from J, the junction contained 4 bases not matched to a gene. CDR3 size: 15 residues. The germline CDR1 and CDR2 sequences are DFQATT and SNEGSKA (reference sequence). In DNA form, the CDR3 reads TGCAGTGCTAGAGATATTGGGACAGGGGGAGAGACCCAGTACTTC. Translating it yields CSARDIGTGGETQYF.

This chain connects TRBV29-1 to TRBJ2-7; 7 bases are shared with TRBD2. The ends lost 7 bases at V and 2 bases at J; junction bases unmatched: 5. The CDR3 has 12 amino acids. CDR1 is SQVTM, CDR2 ANQGSEA, per germline. The DNA for the CDR3 is TGCAGCGGGGGAACTAGCGCCTACGAGCAGTACTTC. Translated, it gives CSGGTSAYEQYF.